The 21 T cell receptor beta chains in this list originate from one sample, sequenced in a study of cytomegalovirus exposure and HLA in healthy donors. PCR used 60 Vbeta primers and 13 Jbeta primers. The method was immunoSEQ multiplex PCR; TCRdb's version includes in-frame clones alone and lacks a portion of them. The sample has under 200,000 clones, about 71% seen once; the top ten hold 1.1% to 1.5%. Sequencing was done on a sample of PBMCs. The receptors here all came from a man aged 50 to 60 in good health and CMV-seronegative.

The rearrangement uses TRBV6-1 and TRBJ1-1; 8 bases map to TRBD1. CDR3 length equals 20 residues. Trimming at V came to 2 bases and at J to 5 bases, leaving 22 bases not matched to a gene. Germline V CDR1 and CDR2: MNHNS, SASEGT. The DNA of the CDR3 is TGTGCCAGCAGTGAACCTCCGGGTCGCCGGACAGGGTTAATCTGGACTGAAGCTTTCTTT. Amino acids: CASSEPPGRRTGLIWTEAFF.

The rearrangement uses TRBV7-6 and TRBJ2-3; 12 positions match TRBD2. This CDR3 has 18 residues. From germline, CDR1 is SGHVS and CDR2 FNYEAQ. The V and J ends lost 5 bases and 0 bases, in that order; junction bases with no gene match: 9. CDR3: CASSVGLAGRASTDTQYF. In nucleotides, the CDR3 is TGTGCCAGCAGCGTGGGACTAGCGGGCCGTGCGAGCACAGATACGCAGTATTTT.

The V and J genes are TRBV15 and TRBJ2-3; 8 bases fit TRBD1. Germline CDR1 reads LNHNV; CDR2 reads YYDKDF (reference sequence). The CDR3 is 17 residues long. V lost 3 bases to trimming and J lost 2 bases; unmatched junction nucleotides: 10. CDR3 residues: CATSRVGGQAYTDTQYF. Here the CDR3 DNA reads TGTGCCACCAGCAGGGTGGGGGGACAGGCTTACACAGATACGCAGTATTTT.

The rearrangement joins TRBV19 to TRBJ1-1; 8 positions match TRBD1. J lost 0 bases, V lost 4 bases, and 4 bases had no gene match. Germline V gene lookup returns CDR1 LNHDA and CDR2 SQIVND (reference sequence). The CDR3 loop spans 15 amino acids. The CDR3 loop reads CASSTGQGLNTEAFF. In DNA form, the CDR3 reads TGTGCCAGTAGTACTGGACAGGGACTGAACACTGAAGCTTTCTTT.

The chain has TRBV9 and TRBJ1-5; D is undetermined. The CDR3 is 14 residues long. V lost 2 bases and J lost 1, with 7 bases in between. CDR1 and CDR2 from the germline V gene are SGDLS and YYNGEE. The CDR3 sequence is CASSVTSSNQPQHF. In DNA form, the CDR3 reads TGTGCCAGCAGCGTCACTTCGAGCAATCAGCCCCAGCATTTT.

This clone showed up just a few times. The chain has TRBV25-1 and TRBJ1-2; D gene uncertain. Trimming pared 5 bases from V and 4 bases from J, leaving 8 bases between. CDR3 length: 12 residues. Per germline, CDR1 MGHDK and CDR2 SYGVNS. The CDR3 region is CASSRSSYGYTF. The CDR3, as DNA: TGTGCCAGCAGTAGATCTAGCTATGGCTACACCTTC.

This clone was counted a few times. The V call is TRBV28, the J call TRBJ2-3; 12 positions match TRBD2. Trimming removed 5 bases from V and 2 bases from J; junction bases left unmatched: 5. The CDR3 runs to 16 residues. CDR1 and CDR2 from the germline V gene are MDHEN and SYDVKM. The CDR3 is CASSPGLAGNTDTQYF. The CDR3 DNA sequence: TGTGCCAGCAGTCCCGGACTAGCGGGGAACACAGATACGCAGTATTTT.

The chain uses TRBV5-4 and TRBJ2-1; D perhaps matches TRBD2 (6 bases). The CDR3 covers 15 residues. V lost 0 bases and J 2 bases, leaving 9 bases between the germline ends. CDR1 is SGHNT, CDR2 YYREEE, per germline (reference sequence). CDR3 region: CASSLVGGAYNEQFF. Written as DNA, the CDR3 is TGTGCCAGCAGCTTGGTGGGGGGAGCCTACAATGAGCAGTTCTTC.

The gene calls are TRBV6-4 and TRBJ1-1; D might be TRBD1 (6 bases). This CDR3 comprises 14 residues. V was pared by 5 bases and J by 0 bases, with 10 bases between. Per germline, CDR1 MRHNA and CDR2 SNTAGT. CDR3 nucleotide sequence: TGTGCCAGCAGTCCCGGGACATTGAACACTGAAGCTTTCTTT. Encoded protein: CASSPGTLNTEAFF.

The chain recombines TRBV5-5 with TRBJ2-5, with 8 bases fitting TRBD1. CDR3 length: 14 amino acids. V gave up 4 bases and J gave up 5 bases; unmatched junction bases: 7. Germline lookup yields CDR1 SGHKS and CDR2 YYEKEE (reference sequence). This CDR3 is CASSGQGGQETQYF. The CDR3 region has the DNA TGTGCCAGCAGCGGACAGGGAGGACAGGAGACCCAGTACTTC.

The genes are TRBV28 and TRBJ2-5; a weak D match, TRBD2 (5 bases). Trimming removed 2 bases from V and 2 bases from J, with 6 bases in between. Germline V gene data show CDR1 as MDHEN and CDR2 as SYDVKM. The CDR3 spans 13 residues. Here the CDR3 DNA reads TGTGCCAGCAGTTTAGGCGGGCAAGAGACCCAGTACTTC. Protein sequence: CASSLGGQETQYF.

The CDR3 bases are TGTGCCATCAGTGAGTCGGGGACAAATAATTCACCCCTCCACTTT. Amino acid sequence: CAISESGTNNSPLHF. The J gene is TRBJ1-6, the V gene TRBV10-3; D is possibly TRBD1 (6 bases). Germline CDR1 and CDR2: ENHRY and SYGVKD. CDR3 length: 15 amino acids. Between the trimmed V and J ends, which lost 0 bases and 5 bases, there was a span of 8 bases.

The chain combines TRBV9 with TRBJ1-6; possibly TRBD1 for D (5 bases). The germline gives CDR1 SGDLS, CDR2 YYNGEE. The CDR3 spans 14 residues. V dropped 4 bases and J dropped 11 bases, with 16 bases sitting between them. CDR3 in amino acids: CASSHRSGGPPLHF. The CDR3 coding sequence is TGTGCCAGCAGCCACCGGAGCGGGGGTCCACCCCTCCACTTT.

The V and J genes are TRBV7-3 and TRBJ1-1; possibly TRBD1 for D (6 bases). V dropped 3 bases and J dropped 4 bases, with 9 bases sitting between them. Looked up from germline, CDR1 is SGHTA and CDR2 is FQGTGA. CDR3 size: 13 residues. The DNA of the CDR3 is TGTGCCAGCAGCTTGGACAGTAGCACTGAAGCTTTCTTT. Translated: CASSLDSSTEAFF.

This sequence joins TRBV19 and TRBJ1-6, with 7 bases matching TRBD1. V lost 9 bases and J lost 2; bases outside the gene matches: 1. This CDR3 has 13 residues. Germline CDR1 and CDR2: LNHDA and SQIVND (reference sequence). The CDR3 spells CASGTAYNSPLHF. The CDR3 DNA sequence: TGTGCCAGCGGGACAGCCTATAATTCACCCCTCCACTTT.

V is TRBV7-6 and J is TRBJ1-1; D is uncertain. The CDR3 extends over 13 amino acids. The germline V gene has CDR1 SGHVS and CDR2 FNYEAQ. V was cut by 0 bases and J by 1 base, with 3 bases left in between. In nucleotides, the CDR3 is TGTGCCAGCAGCTTAGCCCAGAACACTGAAGCTTTCTTT. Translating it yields CASSLAQNTEAFF.

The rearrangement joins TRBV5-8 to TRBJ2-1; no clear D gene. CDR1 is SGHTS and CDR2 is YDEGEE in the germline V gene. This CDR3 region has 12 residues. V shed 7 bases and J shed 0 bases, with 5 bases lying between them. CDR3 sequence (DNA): TGTGCCAGCCTAACCTCCTACAATGAGCAGTTCTTC. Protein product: CASLTSYNEQFF.

CDR3 DNA: TGTGCCAGCAGCGACAGGGGGAATGGCTACACCTTC. Amino acid sequence: CASSDRGNGYTF. The genes are TRBV7-2 and TRBJ1-2; 9 nucleotides agree with TRBD1. Germline trimming cut 5 bases from V and 6 bases from J; bases unmatched to any gene: 1. Germline V CDR1 and CDR2: SGHTA, FQGNSA. The CDR3 totals 12 residues.

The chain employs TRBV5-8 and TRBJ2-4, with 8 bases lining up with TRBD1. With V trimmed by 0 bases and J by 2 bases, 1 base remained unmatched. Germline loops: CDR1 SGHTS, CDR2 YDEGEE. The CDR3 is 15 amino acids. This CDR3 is CASSLGQGPKNIQYF. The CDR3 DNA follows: TGTGCCAGCAGCTTGGGACAGGGGCCCAAAAACATTCAGTACTTC.

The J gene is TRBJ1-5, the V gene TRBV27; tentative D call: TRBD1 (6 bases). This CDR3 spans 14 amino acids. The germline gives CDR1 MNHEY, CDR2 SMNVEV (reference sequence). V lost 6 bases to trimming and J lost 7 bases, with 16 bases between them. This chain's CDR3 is CASSLRGPGQPQHF. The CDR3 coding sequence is TGTGCCAGCAGCCTGCGGGGGCCCGGGCAGCCCCAGCATTTT.

In DNA, the CDR3 is TGTGCCAGCAGCGCAACTAGCGGGGGGGAGAATGAGCAGTTCTTC. It translates to CASSATSGGENEQFF. The chain links TRBV5-6 to TRBJ2-1; 13 bases are a match to TRBD2. CDR1 and CDR2 from the germline V gene are SGHDT and YYEEEE. Losses at the gene ends were 4 bases for V and 7 bases for J; bases not matched to a gene: 5. The CDR3 sequence is 15 residues long.